Listed here is a single T cell receptor (beta chain). This table comes from immunoSEQ multiplex PCR, and its TCRdb copy is limited to in-frame clones, with some not included. The sample includes approximately 200,000 clones, around 77% seen only once; the top ten take 17%. This entry belongs to a study of blood T cell repertoires in COVID-19. Overall study: Researchers got acute and convalescent COVID-19 samples from the United States, Italy and Spain.

Sample: peripheral blood. The clonotype was recovered from a man aged 55 to 70 with active or convalescent COVID-19.

CDR3 sequence (DNA): TGCGCCAGCAGCCAAGACGAGACAGGAGCCTACGAGCAGTACTTC. It yields the protein CASSQDETGAYEQYF. This chain uses TRBV4-3 with TRBJ2-7; TRBD1 is a possible D gene (6 bases). The V and J ends lost 0 bases and 2 bases respectively, with 11 bases between them. Per the germline V gene, CDR1 is LGHNA and CDR2 is YSLEER. This CDR3 region has 15 residues.